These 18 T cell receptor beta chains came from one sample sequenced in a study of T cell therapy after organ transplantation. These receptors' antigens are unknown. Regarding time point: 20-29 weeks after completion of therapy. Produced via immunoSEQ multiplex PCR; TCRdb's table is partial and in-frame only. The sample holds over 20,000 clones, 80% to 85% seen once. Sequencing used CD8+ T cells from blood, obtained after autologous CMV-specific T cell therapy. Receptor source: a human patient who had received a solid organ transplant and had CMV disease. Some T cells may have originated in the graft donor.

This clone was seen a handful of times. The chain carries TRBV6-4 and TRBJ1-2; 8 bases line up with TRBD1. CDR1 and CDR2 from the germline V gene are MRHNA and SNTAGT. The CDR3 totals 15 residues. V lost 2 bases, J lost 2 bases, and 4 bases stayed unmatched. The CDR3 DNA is TGTGCCAGCAGTGACACCGGACAGGGCAACTATGGCTACACCTTC. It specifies CASSDTGQGNYGYTF.

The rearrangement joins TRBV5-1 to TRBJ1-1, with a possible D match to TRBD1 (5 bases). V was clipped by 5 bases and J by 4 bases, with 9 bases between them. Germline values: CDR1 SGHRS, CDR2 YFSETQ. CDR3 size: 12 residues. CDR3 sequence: CASSYTGTEAFF. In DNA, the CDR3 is TGCGCCAGCAGTTATACAGGCACTGAAGCTTTCTTT.

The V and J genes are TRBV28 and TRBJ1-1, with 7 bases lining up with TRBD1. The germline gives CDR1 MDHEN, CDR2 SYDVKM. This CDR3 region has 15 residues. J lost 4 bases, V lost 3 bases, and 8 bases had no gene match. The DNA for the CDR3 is TGTGCCAGCAGTTTCTTTGACAGGGCGAGCACTGAAGCTTTCTTT. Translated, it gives CASSFFDRASTEAFF.

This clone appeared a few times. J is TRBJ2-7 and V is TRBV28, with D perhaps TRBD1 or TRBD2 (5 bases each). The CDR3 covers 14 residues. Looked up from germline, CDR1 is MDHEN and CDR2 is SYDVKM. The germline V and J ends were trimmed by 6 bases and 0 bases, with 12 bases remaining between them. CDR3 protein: CASSYGAYSYEQYF. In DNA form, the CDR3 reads TGTGCCAGCAGCTACGGGGCTTACTCCTACGAGCAGTACTTC.

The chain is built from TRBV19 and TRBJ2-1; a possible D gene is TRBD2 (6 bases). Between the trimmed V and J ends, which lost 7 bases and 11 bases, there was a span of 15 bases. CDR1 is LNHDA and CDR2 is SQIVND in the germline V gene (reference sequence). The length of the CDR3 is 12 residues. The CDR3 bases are TGTGCCAGTAACAGTGGGACTTTCAAGCAGTTCTTC. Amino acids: CASNSGTFKQFF.

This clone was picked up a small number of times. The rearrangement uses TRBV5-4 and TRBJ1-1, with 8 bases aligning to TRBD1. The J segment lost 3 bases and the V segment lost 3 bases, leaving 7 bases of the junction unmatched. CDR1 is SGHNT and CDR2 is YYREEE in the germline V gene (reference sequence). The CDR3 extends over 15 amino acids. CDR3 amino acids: CASSSWTGRYTEAFF. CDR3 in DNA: TGTGCCAGCAGCTCATGGACAGGGAGGTACACTGAAGCTTTCTTT.

CDR3 sequence: CASREPGTDVQNIQYF. DNA of the CDR3: TGTGCCAGCAGAGAGCCGGGGACAGACGTACAAAACATTCAGTACTTC. The rearrangement links TRBV27 to TRBJ2-4, with 7 bases lining up with TRBD1. There are 16 residues in the CDR3. Germline V lookup: CDR1 MNHEY, CDR2 SMNVEV (reference sequence). Trimming cost V 6 bases and J 5 bases; bases outside gene matches: 13.

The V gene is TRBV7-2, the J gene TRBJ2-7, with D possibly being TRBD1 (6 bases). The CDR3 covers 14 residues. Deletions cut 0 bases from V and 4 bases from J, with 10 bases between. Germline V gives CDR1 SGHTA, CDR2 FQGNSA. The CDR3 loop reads CASSLAGQIYEQYF. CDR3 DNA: TGTGCCAGCAGCTTAGCGGGACAAATATACGAGCAGTACTTC.

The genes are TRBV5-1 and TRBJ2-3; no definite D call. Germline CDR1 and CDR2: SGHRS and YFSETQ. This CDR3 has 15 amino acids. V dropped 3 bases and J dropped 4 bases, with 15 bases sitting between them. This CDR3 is CASSYVGSRPDTQYF. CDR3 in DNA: TGCGCCAGCAGCTACGTCGGTTCACGACCAGATACGCAGTATTTT.

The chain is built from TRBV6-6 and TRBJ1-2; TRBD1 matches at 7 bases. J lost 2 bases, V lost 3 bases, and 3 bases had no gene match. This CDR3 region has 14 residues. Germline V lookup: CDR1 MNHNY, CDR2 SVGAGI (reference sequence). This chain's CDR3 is CASSYATGNYGYTF. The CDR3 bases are TGTGCCAGCAGTTATGCGACAGGGAACTATGGCTACACCTTC.

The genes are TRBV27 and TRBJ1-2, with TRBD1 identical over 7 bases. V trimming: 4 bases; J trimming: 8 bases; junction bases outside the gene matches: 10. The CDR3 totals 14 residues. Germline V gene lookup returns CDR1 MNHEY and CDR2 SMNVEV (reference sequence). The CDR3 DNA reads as TGTGCCAGCAGTTCGACAGGGTCTTTCGGGGGCTACACCTTC. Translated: CASSSTGSFGGYTF.

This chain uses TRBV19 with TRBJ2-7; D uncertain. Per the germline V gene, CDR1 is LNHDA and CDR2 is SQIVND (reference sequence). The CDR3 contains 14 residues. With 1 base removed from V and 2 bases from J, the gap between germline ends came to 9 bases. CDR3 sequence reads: CASSIATVAYEQYF. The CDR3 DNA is TGTGCCAGTAGTATAGCCACAGTTGCCTACGAGCAGTACTTC.

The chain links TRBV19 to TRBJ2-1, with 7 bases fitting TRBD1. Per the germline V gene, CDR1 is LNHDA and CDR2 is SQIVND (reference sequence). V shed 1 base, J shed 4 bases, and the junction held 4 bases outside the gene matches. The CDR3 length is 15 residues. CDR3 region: CASSIAQGQYNEQFF. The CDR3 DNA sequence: TGTGCCAGTAGTATAGCCCAGGGACAGTACAATGAGCAGTTCTTC. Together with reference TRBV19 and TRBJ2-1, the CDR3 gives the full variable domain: DGGITQSPKYLFRKEGQNVTLSCEQNLNHDAMYWYRQDPGQGLRLIYYSQIVNDFQKGDIAEGYSVSREKKESFPLTVTSAQKNPTAFYLCASSIAQGQYNEQFFGPGTRLTVL.

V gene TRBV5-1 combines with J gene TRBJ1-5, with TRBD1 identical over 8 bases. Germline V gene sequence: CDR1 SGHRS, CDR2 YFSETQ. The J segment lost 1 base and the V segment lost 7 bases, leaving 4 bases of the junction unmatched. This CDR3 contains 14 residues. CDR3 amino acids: CASQDRVSNQPQHF. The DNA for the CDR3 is TGCGCCAGCCAGGACAGGGTGAGCAATCAGCCCCAGCATTTT.

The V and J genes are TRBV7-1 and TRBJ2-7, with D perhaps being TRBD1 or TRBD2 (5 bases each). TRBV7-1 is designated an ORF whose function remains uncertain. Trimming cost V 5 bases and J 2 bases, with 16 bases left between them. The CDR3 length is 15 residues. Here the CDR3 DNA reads TGTGCCAGCAGCGGAGGTACGGGGCCCGCCTACGAGCAGTACTTC. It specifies CASSGGTGPAYEQYF.

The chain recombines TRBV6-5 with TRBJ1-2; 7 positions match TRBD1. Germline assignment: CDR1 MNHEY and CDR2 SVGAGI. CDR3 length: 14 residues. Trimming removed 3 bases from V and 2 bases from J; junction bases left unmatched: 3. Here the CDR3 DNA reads TGTGCCAGCAGTTATGCGACAGGGAACTATGGCTACACCTTC. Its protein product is CASSYATGNYGYTF.

The CDR3 coding sequence is TGCGCCAGAAGGACGTACTACGAGCAGTACTTC. Encoded protein: CARRTYYEQYF. The V and J genes are TRBV5-1 and TRBJ2-7; no clear D gene. Trimming took 8 bases from V and 3 from J, leaving 9 bases between them. The CDR3 length is 11 residues. Germline values: CDR1 SGHRS, CDR2 YFSETQ.

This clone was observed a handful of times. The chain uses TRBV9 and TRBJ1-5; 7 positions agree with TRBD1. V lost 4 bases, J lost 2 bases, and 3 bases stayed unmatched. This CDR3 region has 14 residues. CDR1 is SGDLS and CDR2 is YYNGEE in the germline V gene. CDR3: CASSFTGGNQPQHF. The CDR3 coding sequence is TGTGCCAGCAGCTTTACAGGGGGCAATCAGCCCCAGCATTTT.